This TCR beta chain was documented in a study of CD8 T cells in ankylosing spondylitis. Study-level results: Reactive arthritis synovial fluid and blood previously showed some of these motif variants. One TCR beta motif, made up of 7 or 8 highly homologous variants, appeared characteristic of ankylosing spondylitis blood. CD8+ by phenotype, disease-linked clones were relatively rare in peripheral blood. Disease-linked clones reportedly concentrated significantly in matched ankylosing spondylitis synovial fluid.

A quantitative 5'-RACE method, one with molecular barcodes, was used to make TCR beta libraries. TCRdb reprocessed the 5' RACE reads via MiXCR and lists one record per CDR3 protein. The sample shows fewer than 400,000 distinct CDR3 sequences, about a fifth of them seen only once. This clonotype was counted between two and nine times. Its specificity is unknown. From germline, CDR1 is SQVTM and CDR2 ANQGSEA. The CDR3 is made up of 14 amino acids. The ends were cut back, 6 bases at V and 8 bases at J, with 19 bases in the middle. Sequencing was performed on blood, either unsorted or a sorted T cell fraction (not recorded which). The gene calls are TRBV29-1 and TRBJ1-4, with a possible D match to TRBD1 (6 bases). The source of this sequence is a male donor with ankylosing spondylitis. For the CDR3, the DNA is TGCAGCGTCCTCGACAGGAGACGGGAGGAAAAACTGTTTTTT. Protein: CSVLDRRREEKLFF.